This T cell receptor (beta chain) appears in the sequencing data of a study of T-cell memory formation after mild COVID-19. This clonotype occurred a few times. Constant-segment primers were used for 5'RACE, and the resulting TCR alpha and TCR beta cDNA libraries carried sample barcodes and UMIs. TCRdb redid the calling of the 5' RACE reads with MiXCR, one entry per CDR3 protein. The repertoire includes hundreds of thousands of distinct CDR3 sequences, 20% to 30% of them detected once, and around 9% sits in the top ten. Germline lookup yields CDR1 KGHDR and CDR2 SFDVKD. Trimming pared 7 bases from V and 6 bases from J, leaving 12 bases between. The CDR3 runs 13 residues.

The sequencing input was PBMCs or a T cell subset sorted from them (not recorded which). This chain joins TRBV24-1 and TRBJ2-1; the D gene is possibly TRBD1 (6 bases). The sequence came from an adult woman who had mild COVID-19 (a few samples of this study predate the infection). Cell type and time point are not known. CDR3 DNA sequence: TGTGCCACCAGCCCTAACAGGGCCAATGAGCAGTTCTTC. This encodes CATSPNRANEQFF.